One and the same sample provided the 7 T cell receptor beta chains below, sequenced in a study of blood T cell repertoires in COVID-19. Only in-frame clones appear in the TCRdb table, and some are missing; sequencing was by immunoSEQ multiplex PCR. The sample records over 120,000 clones, 80% to 85% being singletons. What was sequenced was peripheral blood. The receptors stem from a human donor in a cohort sampled during active COVID-19.

This clone has just one count. The chain recombines TRBV4-2 with TRBJ1-4; 7 nucleotides match TRBD1. CDR3 length equals 15 residues. The V gene end was trimmed by 4 bases and the J gene end by 4 bases; junction bases not matched to a gene: 6. Germline values: CDR1 LGHNA, CDR2 YNFKEQ. The CDR3 DNA follows: TGTGCCAGCAGCCCCGGGACAGTCGATAATGAAAAACTGTTTTTT. It is translated as CASSPGTVDNEKLFF.

The V and J genes are TRBV6-2 or TRBV6-3 and TRBJ2-2; D is undetermined. Germline V gene lookup returns CDR1 MNHEY and CDR2 SVGEGT. This CDR3 has 16 residues. Trimming removed 1 base at V and 0 bases at J, with 9 bases between. This CDR3 reads CASSYFRGANTGELFF. As DNA, the CDR3 is TGTGCCAGCAGTTACTTCCGCGGTGCGAACACCGGGGAGCTGTTTTTT.

V and J are TRBV18 and TRBJ1-5; D perhaps matches TRBD1 (5 bases). The CDR3 sequence is 14 residues long. The V gene's germline CDR1 is KGHSH and CDR2 LQKENI. Trimming removed 1 base at V and 4 bases at J, with 8 bases between. The chain's CDR3 is CASSPLGGNQPQHF. CDR3 sequence (DNA): TGTGCCAGCTCACCACTGGGGGGTAATCAGCCCCAGCATTTT.

The CDR3 DNA follows: TGCGCCAGCAGCCAAGATCGGTTTCCACGACAAGAGACCCAGTACTTC. Translating it yields CASSQDRFPRQETQYF. The chain couples TRBV4-3 to TRBJ2-5, with D unresolved. The CDR3 spans 16 residues. Per the germline V gene, CDR1 is LGHNA and CDR2 is YSLEER. V lost 0 bases, J lost 2 bases, and 13 bases lay in between.

This chain joins TRBV7-8 and TRBJ2-1; D unclear. CDR1 and CDR2 (germline): SGHVS, FQNEAQ. The V gene lost 5 bases and the J gene lost 0 bases, with 20 bases spanning the gap. This CDR3 has 18 amino acids. CDR3 bases: TGTGCCAGCAGCCACTTTCGCTCGACTCGAAGCTCCTACAATGAGCAGTTCTTC. It encodes CASSHFRSTRSSYNEQFF.

This chain uses TRBV24-1 with TRBJ2-1, with 9 bases identical to TRBD2. The CDR3 is made up of 13 amino acids. Trimming cost V 9 bases and J 4 bases; bases outside gene matches: 3. Germline CDR1 KGHDR, CDR2 SFDVKD. CDR3 DNA sequence: TGTGCCACCGGAGCGGGAGGATACAATGAGCAGTTCTTC. Encoded protein: CATGAGGYNEQFF.

The gene calls are TRBV28 and TRBJ1-1; D possibly corresponds to TRBD1 (5 bases). Trimming left V 3 bases short and J 6 bases short, with 11 bases between. Germline V gives CDR1 MDHEN, CDR2 SYDVKM. The CDR3 spans 13 residues. This CDR3 reads CASSLVGLAEAFF. CDR3 nucleotide sequence: TGTGCCAGCAGTTTGGTGGGGCTGGCTGAAGCTTTCTTT.